Sequencing of this T cell receptor (beta chain) was carried out in a study of T cell repertoires in cytomegalovirus infection. In the study overall: Public TCR beta signatures indicated both CMV infection and matching HLA type.

Germline-derived CDR1 and CDR2 are SGDLS and YYNGEE. The CDR3 sequence is 15 residues long. Trimming cost V 3 bases and J 3 bases, with 15 bases left between them. About this clonotype itself: No antigen is known for it.

Findings and caveats of the study: The cumulative frequency of public TCR beta families distinguished individuals who carried CMV together with the relevant HLA. Across the ex vivo response, the dominant clonotypes were HLA-C-restricted CMV-specific TCR beta clonotypes.

From the reads, TCRdb called clonotypes with MiXCR, one entry per CDR3 protein. The sample has a few hundred thousand distinct CDR3 sequences, 40% seen once; the top ten hold around 48%. This TCR was sampled from a human donor in good health (CMV status not recorded). Some clones in this sample may be carry-over from other donors' samples. The rearrangement joins TRBV9 to TRBJ2-5; D is possibly TRBD1 or TRBD2 (6 bases each). The specimen comprised cultured PBMCs, sampled from culture after CMV antigen stimulation. Here the CDR3 DNA reads TGTGCCAGCAGCGCCCAGGGGACTCCAGAAGAGACCCAGTACTTC. Its translation: CASSAQGTPEETQYF.